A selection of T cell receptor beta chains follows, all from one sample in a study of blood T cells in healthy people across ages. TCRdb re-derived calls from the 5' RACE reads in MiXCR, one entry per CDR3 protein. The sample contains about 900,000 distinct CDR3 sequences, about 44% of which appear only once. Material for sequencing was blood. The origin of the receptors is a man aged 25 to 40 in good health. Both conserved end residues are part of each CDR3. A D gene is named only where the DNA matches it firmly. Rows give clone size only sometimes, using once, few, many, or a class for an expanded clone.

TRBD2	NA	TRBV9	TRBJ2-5	TGTGCCAGCAGTAGGACTAGCCGGCAAGAGACCCAGTACTTC	CASSRTSRQETQYF
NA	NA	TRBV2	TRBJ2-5	TGTGCCAGCAGTGACGACCACCAAGAGACCCAGTACTTC	CASSDDHQETQYF
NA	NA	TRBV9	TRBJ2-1	TGTGCCAGCAGGTCCCTAAGTGGGCACAATGAGCAGTTCTTC	CASRSLSGHNEQFF
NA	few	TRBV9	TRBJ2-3	TGTGCCAGCAGCGTAGAAGGGAAGACAGATACGCAGTATTTT	CASSVEGKTDTQYF
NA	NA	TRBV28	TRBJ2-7	TGTGCCAGCAGTTTACGAGGACAGTCGTACTCCTACGAGCAGTACTTC	CASSLRGQSYSYEQYF
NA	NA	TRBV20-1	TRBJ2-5	TGCAGTGCGAATAGCGTGGCGGGGACCAATGGGCAGTACTTC	CSANSVAGTNGQYF
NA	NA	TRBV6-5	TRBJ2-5	TGTGCCAGCAGTTCGATAGAAGCCGGCTTGGGAGAGACCCAGTACTTC	CASSSIEAGLGETQYF
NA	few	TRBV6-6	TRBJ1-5	TGTGCCAGCAGCCCCATTTGGCCCCAGCATTTT	CASSPIWPQHF
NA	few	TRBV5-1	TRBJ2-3	TGCGCCAGCAGCCCCAAAGTTGGCACAGATACGCAGTATTTT	CASSPKVGTDTQYF
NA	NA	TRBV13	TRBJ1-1	TGTGCCAGCAGCTTATCTTGGGTTTCTGAAGCTTTCTTT	CASSLSWVSEAFF
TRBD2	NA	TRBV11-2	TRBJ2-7	TGTGCCAGCAGCTCATCCGGGACTAGCGTTGACGAGCAGTACTTC	CASSSSGTSVDEQYF
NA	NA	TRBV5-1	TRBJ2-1	TGCGCCAGCAGCTGGGCAGGGCTCTCCTACAATGAGCAGTTCTTC	CASSWAGLSYNEQFF
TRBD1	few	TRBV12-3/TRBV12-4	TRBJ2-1	TGTGCCAGCGGAGGGGGACAGGGGGGATACAATGAGCAGTTCTTC	CASGGGQGGYNEQFF
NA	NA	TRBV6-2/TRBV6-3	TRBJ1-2	TGTGCCAGCAGTTACAGGGGCGATTTCTATGGCTACACCTTC	CASSYRGDFYGYTF
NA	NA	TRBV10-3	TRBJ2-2	TGTGCCTCTCTGTCGGGCCCGAACACCGGGGAGCTGTTTTTT	CASLSGPNTGELFF
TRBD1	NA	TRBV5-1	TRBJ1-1	TGCGCCAGCAGCGGGACAGGGGCGTTGACTGAAGCTTTCTTT	CASSGTGALTEAFF
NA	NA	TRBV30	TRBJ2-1	TGTGCCTGGAGGGTCCTGTGGGGTGAGCAGTTCTTC	CAWRVLWGEQFF
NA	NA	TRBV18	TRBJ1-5	TGTGCCAGCTCACCAGGACCAATCAATAGCAATCAGCCCCAGCATTTT	CASSPGPINSNQPQHF
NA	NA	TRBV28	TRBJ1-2	TGTGCCAGCAAACAGGGAACTTCTAACTATGGCTACACCTTC	CASKQGTSNYGYTF
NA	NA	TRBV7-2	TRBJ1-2	TGCGCCAGCAGCTTAAACTTTGGCTACACCTTC	CASSLNFGYTF
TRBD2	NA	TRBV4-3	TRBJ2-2	TGCGCCAGCAGCCAAGATTTCGCCGGGGGGGCGGCCGGGGAGCTGTTTTTT	CASSQDFAGGAAGELFF
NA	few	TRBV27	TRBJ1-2	TGTGCCAGCAGTTTGAAAGCGTGGGGGGGATATGGCTACACCTTC	CASSLKAWGGYGYTF
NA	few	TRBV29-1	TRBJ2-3	TGCAGCGTTGAAGTCGCGGTTTTACTGGGTACGCAGTATTTT	CSVEVAVLLGTQYF
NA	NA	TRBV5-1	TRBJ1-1	TGCGCCAGCAGCCAAACTGGCGGGGTGGGCACTGAAGCTTTCTTT	CASSQTGGVGTEAFF
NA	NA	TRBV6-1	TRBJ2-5	TGTGCCAGCAGTGGGACAGGGAGGGCAAAGACCCAGTACTTC	CASSGTGRAKTQYF
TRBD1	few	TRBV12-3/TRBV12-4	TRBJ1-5	TGTGCCAGCAGGACAGGGGCCAATCAGCCCCAGCATTTT	CASRTGANQPQHF
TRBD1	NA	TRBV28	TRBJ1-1	TGTGCCAGCAGCCCACAGGGGCTCCCCAACGTAGCTTTCTTT	CASSPQGLPNVAFF
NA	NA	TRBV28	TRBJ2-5	TGTGCCAGCAGTGTCCGGGCAGGGGGGGCCGTGGAGACCCAGTACTTC	CASSVRAGGAVETQYF
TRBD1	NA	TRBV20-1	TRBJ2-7	TGCAGTGCTAGAATTTCCTTAGGGACAGGTTCCTACGAGCAGTACTTC	CSARISLGTGSYEQYF
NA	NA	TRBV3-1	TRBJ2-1	TGTGCCAGCAGCCTCAAACACATACGAAGGGGGGGGTCCTACAATGAGCAGTTCTTC	CASSLKHIRRGGSYNEQFF
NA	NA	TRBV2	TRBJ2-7	TGTGCCAGCGGTTATAGCAACGAGCAGTACTTC	CASGYSNEQYF
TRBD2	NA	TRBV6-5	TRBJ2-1	TGTGCCAGCAGTTACCGAATTACCGGGACTAGCAATGAGCAGTTCTTC	CASSYRITGTSNEQFF
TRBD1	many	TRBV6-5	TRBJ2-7	TGTGCCAGCAGTTACTCGGGACAGGGATTCACGTTCTCCTACGAGCAGTACTTC	CASSYSGQGFTFSYEQYF
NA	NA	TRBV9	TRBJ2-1	TGTGCCAGCAGTGTGGACTCTTACAATGAGCAGTTCTTC	CASSVDSYNEQFF
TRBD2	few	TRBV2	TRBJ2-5	TGTGCCAGCAACGCCCCGGGACTAGCGGAAGAGACCCAGTACTTC	CASNAPGLAEETQYF
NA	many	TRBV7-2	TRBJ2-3	TGTGCCAGCAGCTTATCCGGGGGCGCAACGCCGGATACGCAGTATTTT	CASSLSGGATPDTQYF
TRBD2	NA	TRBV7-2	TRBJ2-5	TGTGCCAGCGGCTTAGCGGTGACTAGCGGGGGATACAATGAGCAGTACTTC	CASGLAVTSGGYNEQYF
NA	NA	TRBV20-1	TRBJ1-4	TGCAGTGCCACACCTGGGTCTAATGAAAAACTGTTTTTT	CSATPGSNEKLFF
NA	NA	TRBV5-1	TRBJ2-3	TGCGCCACCGGACTGGGTGGGCGGGATACGCAGTATTTT	CATGLGGRDTQYF
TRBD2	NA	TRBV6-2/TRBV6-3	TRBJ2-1	TGTGCCAGCAGTGCGGGGGAATCCTACAATGAGCAGTTCTTC	CASSAGESYNEQFF
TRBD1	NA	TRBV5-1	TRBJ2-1	TGCGCCAGCAGCTTGAGTCCCGGGACAGGGAGAACCTACAAGGAGCAGTTCTTC	CASSLSPGTGRTYKEQFF